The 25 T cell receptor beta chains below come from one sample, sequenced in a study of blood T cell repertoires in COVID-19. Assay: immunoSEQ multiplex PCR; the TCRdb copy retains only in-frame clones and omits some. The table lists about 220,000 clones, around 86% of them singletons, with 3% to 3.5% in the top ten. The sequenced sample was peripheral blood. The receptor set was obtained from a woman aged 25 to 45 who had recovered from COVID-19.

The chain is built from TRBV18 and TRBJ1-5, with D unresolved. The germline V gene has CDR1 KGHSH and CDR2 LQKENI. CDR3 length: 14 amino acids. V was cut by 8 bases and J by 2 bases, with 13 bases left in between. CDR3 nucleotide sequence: TGTGCCAGCCAAGGAAGCGGCGGCAATCAGCCCCAGCATTTT. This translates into CASQGSGGNQPQHF. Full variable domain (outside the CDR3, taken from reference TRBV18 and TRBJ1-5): NAGVMQNPRHLVRRRGQEARLRCSPMKGHSHVYWYRQLPEEGLKFMVYLQKENIIDESGMPKERFSAEFPKEGPSILRIQQVVRGDSAAYFCASQGSGGNQPQHFGDGTRLSIL.

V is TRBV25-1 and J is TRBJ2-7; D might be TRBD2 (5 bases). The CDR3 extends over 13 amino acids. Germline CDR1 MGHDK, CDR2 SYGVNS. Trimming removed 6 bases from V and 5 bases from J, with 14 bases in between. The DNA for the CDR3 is TGTGCCAGCAGCGGGGTTGGTATCAACGAGCAGTACTTC. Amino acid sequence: CASSGVGINEQYF.

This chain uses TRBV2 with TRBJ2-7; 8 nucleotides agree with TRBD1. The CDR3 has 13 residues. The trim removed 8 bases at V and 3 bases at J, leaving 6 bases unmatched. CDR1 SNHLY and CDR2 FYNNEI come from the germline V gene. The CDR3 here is CASSGTGFYEQYF. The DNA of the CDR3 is TGTGCCAGCTCCGGGACAGGATTCTACGAGCAGTACTTC.

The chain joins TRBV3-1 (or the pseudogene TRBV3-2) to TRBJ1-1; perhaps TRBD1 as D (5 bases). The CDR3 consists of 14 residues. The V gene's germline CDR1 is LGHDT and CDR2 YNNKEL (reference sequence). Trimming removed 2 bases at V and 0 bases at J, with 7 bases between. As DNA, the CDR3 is TGTGCCAGCAGCCAACAGGGTTTGAACACTGAAGCTTTCTTT. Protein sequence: CASSQQGLNTEAFF.

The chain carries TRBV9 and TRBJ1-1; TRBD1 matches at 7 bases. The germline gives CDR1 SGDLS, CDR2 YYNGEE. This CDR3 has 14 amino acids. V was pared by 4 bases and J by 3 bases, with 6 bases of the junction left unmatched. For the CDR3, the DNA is TGTGCCAGCAGCCCGGGGGGGACAGACACTGAAGCTTTCTTT. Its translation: CASSPGGTDTEAFF.

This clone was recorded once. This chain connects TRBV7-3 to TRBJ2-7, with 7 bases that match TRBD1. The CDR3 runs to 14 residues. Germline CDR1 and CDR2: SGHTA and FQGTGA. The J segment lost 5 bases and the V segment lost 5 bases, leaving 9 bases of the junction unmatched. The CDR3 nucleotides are TGTGCCAGCAGCCCCGACAGGGCCGGCGACGAGCAGTACTTC. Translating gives CASSPDRAGDEQYF.

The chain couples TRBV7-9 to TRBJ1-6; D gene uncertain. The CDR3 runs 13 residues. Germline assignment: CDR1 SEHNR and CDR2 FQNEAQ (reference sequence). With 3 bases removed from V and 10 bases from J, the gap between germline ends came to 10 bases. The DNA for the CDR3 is TGTGCCAGCAGCTTCCCCCTCGTATCACCCCTCCACTTT. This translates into CASSFPLVSPLHF.

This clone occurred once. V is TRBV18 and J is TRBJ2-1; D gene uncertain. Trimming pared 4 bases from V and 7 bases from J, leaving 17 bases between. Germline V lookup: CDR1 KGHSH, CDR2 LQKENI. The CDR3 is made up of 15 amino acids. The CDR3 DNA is TGTGCCAGCTCACAGACACATGGTTCATCGAATGAGCAGTTCTTC. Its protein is CASSQTHGSSNEQFF.

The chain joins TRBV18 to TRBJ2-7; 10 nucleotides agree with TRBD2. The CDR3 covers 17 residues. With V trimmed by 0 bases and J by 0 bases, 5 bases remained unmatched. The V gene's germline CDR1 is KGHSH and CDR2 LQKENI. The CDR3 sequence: CASSPPASGGVSYEQYF. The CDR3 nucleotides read TGTGCCAGCTCACCACCGGCTAGCGGGGGCGTCTCCTACGAGCAGTACTTC.

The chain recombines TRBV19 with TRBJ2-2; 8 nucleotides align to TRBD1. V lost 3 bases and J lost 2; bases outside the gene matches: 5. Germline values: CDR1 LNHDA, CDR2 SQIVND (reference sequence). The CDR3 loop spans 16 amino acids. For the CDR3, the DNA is TGTGCCAGTAGTATCCCGACAGGGGCCAACACCGGGGAGCTGTTTTTT. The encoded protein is CASSIPTGANTGELFF.

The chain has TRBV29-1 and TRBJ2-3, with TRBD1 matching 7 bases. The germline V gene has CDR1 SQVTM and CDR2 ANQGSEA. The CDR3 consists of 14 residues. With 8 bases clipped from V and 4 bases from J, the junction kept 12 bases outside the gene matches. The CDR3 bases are TGCAGCTCCGGGACAGACCTACCCCCAGATACGCAGTATTTT. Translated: CSSGTDLPPDTQYF.

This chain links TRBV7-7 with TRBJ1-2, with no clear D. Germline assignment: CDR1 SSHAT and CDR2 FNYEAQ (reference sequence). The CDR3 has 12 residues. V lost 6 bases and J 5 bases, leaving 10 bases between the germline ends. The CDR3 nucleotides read TGTGCCAGCAGGCCCGGGAATTATGGCTACACCTTC. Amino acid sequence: CASRPGNYGYTF.

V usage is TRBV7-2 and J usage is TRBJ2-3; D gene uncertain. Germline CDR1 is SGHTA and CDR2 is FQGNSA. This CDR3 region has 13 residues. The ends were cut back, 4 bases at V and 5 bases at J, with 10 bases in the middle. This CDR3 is CASSYSFGDTQYF. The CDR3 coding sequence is TGTGCCAGCAGCTACTCATTTGGAGATACGCAGTATTTT.

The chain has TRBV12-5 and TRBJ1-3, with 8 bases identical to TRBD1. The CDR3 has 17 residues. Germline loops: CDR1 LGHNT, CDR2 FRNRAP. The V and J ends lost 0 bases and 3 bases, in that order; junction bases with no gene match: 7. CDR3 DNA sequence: TGTGCTAGTGGTTTGGTAATTAGACAGGGGTTTGGAAACACCATATATTTT. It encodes CASGLVIRQGFGNTIYF.

The CDR3 coding sequence is TGTGCCTGGAGTGTAGCGGTGGGTCAGCCCCAGCATTTT. It specifies CAWSVAVGQPQHF. The genes are TRBV30 and TRBJ1-5, with D hard to call. From germline, CDR1 is GTSNPN and CDR2 SVGIG (reference sequence). CDR3 length: 13 amino acids. Trimming took 0 bases from V and 6 from J, leaving 9 bases between them.

CDR3 in DNA: TGTGCCAGTAGTAATCACAGGGGGAGAGGGTATGGCTACACCTTC. Translating gives CASSNHRGRGYGYTF. J is TRBJ1-2 and V is TRBV19, with 8 bases that match TRBD1. In germline, CDR1 is LNHDA, CDR2 SQIVND (reference sequence). This CDR3 comprises 15 residues. The trim removed 4 bases at V and 5 bases at J, leaving 9 bases unmatched.

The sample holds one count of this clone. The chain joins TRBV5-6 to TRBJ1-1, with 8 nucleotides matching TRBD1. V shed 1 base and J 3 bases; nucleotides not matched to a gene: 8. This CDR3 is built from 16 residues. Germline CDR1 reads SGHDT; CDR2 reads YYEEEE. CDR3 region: CASSLPGQGADTEAFF. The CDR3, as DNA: TGTGCCAGCAGCTTGCCCGGACAGGGTGCGGACACTGAAGCTTTCTTT.

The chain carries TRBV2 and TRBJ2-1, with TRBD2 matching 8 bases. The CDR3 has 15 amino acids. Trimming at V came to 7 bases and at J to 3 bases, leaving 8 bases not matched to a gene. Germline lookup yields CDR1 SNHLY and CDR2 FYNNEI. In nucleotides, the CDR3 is TGTGCCAGCAACCCAGCGGGGGCCTTCTACAATGAGCAGTTCTTC. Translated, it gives CASNPAGAFYNEQFF.

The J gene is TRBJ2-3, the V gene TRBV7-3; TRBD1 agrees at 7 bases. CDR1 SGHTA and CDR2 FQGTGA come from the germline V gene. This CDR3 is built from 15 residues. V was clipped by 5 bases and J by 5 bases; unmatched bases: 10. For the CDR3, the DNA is TGTGCCAGCAGCCCGACGACAGGGTCTATAGATACGCAGTATTTT. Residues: CASSPTTGSIDTQYF.

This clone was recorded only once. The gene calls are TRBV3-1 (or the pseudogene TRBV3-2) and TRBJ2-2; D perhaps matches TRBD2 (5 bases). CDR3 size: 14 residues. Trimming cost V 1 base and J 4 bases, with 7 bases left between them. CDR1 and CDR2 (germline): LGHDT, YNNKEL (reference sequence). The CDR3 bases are TGTGCCAGCAGCCAAGCGGGGATCACCGGGGAGCTGTTTTTT. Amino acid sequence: CASSQAGITGELFF.

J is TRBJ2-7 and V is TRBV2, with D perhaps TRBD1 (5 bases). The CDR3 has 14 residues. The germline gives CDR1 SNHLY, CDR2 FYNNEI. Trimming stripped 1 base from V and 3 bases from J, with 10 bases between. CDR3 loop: CASSEGTYLYEQYF. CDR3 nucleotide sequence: TGTGCCAGCAGTGAAGGGACATATCTCTACGAGCAGTACTTC.

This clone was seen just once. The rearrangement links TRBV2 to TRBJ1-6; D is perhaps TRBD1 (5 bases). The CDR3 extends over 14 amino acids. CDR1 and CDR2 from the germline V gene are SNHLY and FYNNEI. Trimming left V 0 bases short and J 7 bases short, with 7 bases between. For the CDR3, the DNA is TGTGCCAGCAGTGAAGCTTGGGGCAATTCACCCCTCCACTTT. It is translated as CASSEAWGNSPLHF.

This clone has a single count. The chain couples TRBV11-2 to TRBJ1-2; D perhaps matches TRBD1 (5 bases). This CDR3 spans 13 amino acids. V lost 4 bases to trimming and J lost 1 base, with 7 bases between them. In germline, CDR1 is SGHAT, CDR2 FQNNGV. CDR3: CASSSDSNYGYTF. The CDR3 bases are TGTGCCAGCAGCTCCGACAGTAACTATGGCTACACCTTC.

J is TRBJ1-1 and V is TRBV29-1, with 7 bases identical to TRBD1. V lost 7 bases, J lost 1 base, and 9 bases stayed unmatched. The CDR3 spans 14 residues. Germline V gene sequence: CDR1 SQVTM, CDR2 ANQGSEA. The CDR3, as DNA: TGCAGCGGGAGAGGACAGGACGCGAACACTGAAGCTTTCTTT. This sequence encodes CSGRGQDANTEAFF.

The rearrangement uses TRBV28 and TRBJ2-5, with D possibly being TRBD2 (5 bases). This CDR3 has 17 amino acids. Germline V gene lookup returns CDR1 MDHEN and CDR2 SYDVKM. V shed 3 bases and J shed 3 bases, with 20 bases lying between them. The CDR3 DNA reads TGTGCCAGCAGTTTCTCCCCTACTACGGACTGGGAAGAGACCCAGTACTTC. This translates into CASSFSPTTDWEETQYF.